These 32 T cell receptor beta chains were all obtained from the same sample, sequenced in a study of PD-1 blockade in classical Hodgkin lymphoma. Data came from immunoSEQ multiplex PCR; TCRdb stores just in-frame clones and leaves some out. This table has tens of thousands of clones, about 83% appearing once. Specified time point: cycle 4 day 1 (C4D1), after five to seven weeks of nivolumab. Relapses following autologous stem cell transplantation were seen in all patients, with brentuximab vedotin exposure varying. Sequencing used peripheral blood mononuclear cells (PBMCs), obtained before the fourth cycle of nivolumab. All receptors come from a human donor with classical Hodgkin lymphoma.

V and J are TRBV11-3 and TRBJ2-1; 13 nucleotides agree with TRBD2. The CDR3 length is 15 residues. CDR1 SGHNT and CDR2 YENEEA come from the germline V gene. J was trimmed by 6 bases and V by 5 bases; bases with no gene match: 4. This chain's CDR3 is CASSPGTSGTNEQFF. CDR3 DNA sequence: TGTGCCAGCAGCCCCGGGACTAGCGGGACCAATGAGCAGTTCTTC.

This rearrangement joins TRBV28 to TRBJ1-2, with 7 bases lining up with TRBD1. Losses at the gene ends were 0 bases for V and 8 bases for J; bases not matched to a gene: 6. This CDR3 is 14 amino acids long. Germline CDR1 reads MDHEN; CDR2 reads SYDVKM. The CDR3 DNA follows: TGTGCCAGCAGTTTATGGGACAGGAGAGGGGGCTACACCTTC. It codes for CASSLWDRRGGYTF.

The chain couples TRBV5-6 to TRBJ2-1, with D uncertain. Trimming took 0 bases from V and 15 from J, leaving 16 bases between them. The CDR3 consists of 13 residues. The V gene's germline CDR1 is SGHDT and CDR2 YYEEEE. The CDR3 DNA reads as TGTGCCAGCAGCTTGGCCCTGGGCGTGACCCCGTTCTTC. This encodes CASSLALGVTPFF.

The rearrangement uses TRBV5-6 and TRBJ1-1, with 9 bases matching TRBD1. CDR1 and CDR2 from the germline V gene are SGHDT and YYEEEE. Losses at the gene ends were 3 bases for V and 0 bases for J; bases not matched to a gene: 3. The CDR3 is 15 residues long. CDR3: CASSWRDRVNTEAFF. CDR3 coding DNA: TGTGCCAGCAGCTGGAGGGACAGGGTGAACACTGAAGCTTTCTTT.

In this sample, this clone turned up once. This chain links TRBV29-1 with TRBJ2-1; tentative D call: TRBD2 (6 bases). In germline, CDR1 is SQVTM, CDR2 ANQGSEA. The V and J ends lost 6 bases and 2 bases respectively, with 23 bases between them. This CDR3 has 17 residues. The CDR3 loop reads CSVPGGTGTTPYNEQFF. The CDR3 nucleotides are TGCAGCGTCCCGGGCGGGACGGGAACGACTCCCTACAATGAGCAGTTCTTC.

Only one count was recorded for this clone. The chain recombines TRBV9 with TRBJ2-1, with 8 nucleotides matching TRBD1. J was trimmed by 1 base and V by 3 bases; bases with no gene match: 3. The CDR3 has 15 amino acids. The germline V gene encodes CDR1 SGDLS and CDR2 YYNGEE. The CDR3 DNA follows: TGTGCCAGCAGCGCAGGGGGCAAGTCCTACAATGAGCAGTTCTTC. Translation gives CASSAGGKSYNEQFF.

The chain couples TRBV6-6 to TRBJ2-7; tentatively, D is TRBD1 or TRBD2 (5 bases each). The CDR3 is 16 amino acids. Between the trimmed V and J ends, which lost 5 bases and 7 bases, there was a span of 24 bases. Germline V gene sequence: CDR1 MNHNY, CDR2 SVGAGI (reference sequence). CDR3 coding DNA: TGTGCCAGCAGTCCCCCTTCCGGGACCCTCGTGAGGGAGCAGTACTTC. Amino acid sequence: CASSPPSGTLVREQYF.

The rearrangement uses TRBV6-5 and TRBJ1-1; no reliable D call. Germline CDR1 and CDR2: MNHEY and SVGAGI. The CDR3 covers 15 residues. The ends were cut back, 2 bases at V and 0 bases at J, with 10 bases in the middle. CDR3 protein: CASSYRLGMNTEAFF. The DNA of the CDR3 is TGTGCCAGCAGTTACCGGCTGGGGATGAACACTGAAGCTTTCTTT.

This chain joins TRBV9 and TRBJ1-1; no clear D gene. CDR1 is SGDLS and CDR2 is YYNGEE in the germline V gene. This CDR3 is 15 amino acids long. Between the trimmed V and J ends, which lost 0 bases and 2 bases, there was a span of 11 bases. This chain's CDR3 is CASSVGTARNTEAFF. In nucleotides, the CDR3 is TGTGCCAGCAGCGTAGGAACAGCCCGTAACACTGAAGCTTTCTTT.

This sequence joins TRBV7-8 and TRBJ2-2; TRBD2 matches at 7 bases. With 6 bases clipped from V and 4 bases from J, the junction kept 8 bases outside the gene matches. The CDR3 loop spans 15 amino acids. Germline V gives CDR1 SGHVS, CDR2 FQNEAQ. The CDR3 protein is CASRPAGPFTGELFF. Here the CDR3 DNA reads TGTGCCAGCAGGCCAGCGGGGCCGTTCACCGGGGAGCTGTTTTTT. The whole variable domain, remainder taken from reference TRBV7-8 and TRBJ2-2, is GAGVSQSPRYKVAKRGQDVALRCDPISGHVSLFWYQQALGQGPEFLTYFQNEAQLDKSGLPSDRFFAERPEGSVSTLKIQRTQQEDSAVYLCASRPAGPFTGELFFGEGSRLTVL.

This clone was detected a few times. Here the CDR3 DNA reads TGTGCCAGCTCACGACCTCTGCAGAGCGGGGAGCTGTTTTTT. Translation gives CASSRPLQSGELFF. This chain joins TRBV18 and TRBJ2-2; no clear D. CDR1 is KGHSH and CDR2 is LQKENI in the germline V gene. The CDR3 extends over 14 amino acids. The V end was cut by 4 bases, the J end by 7 bases, with 13 bases between. Filled out from reference TRBV18 and TRBJ2-2, the complete variable domain reads NAGVMQNPRHLVRRRGQEARLRCSPMKGHSHVYWYRQLPEEGLKFMVYLQKENIIDESGMPKERFSAEFPKEGPSILRIQQVVRGDSAAYFCASSRPLQSGELFFGEGSRLTVL.

The rearrangement joins TRBV4-2 to TRBJ2-7; TRBD2 might be the D (6 bases). This CDR3 has 14 residues. The V end lost 4 bases, the J end lost 7 bases, and 17 bases lay between the germline ends. In germline, CDR1 is LGHNA, CDR2 YNFKEQ. This CDR3 reads CASSPLGPGAEQYF. CDR3 DNA: TGTGCCAGCAGCCCCCTGGGGCCGGGAGCGGAGCAGTACTTC.

In this sample, this clone turned up many times. CDR3 bases: TGTGCCAGCAGCTTAGCGCAGTGGGGGGAGCTGTTTTTT. This translates into CASSLAQWGELFF. V and J are TRBV7-9 and TRBJ2-2; D remains unclear. Germline V CDR1 and CDR2: SEHNR, FQNEAQ (reference sequence). V lost 0 bases and J 8 bases, leaving 7 bases between the germline ends. This CDR3 region has 13 residues.

The V call is TRBV2, the J call TRBJ1-5; no firm D call. The CDR3 extends over 15 amino acids. V dropped 6 bases and J dropped 3 bases, with 15 bases sitting between them. Germline values: CDR1 SNHLY, CDR2 FYNNEI. In DNA form, the CDR3 reads TGTGCCAGCAGAGCTCTCGACATTCCCAATCAGCCCCAGCATTTT. It translates to CASRALDIPNQPQHF.

The chain carries TRBV5-1 and TRBJ2-2; 10 nucleotides agree with TRBD2. The germline V gene has CDR1 SGHRS and CDR2 YFSETQ. V lost 4 bases and J lost 5; bases outside the gene matches: 5. The CDR3 length is 15 residues. Here the CDR3 reads CASSLVAGGTGELFF. The CDR3 DNA sequence: TGCGCCAGCAGCCTGGTAGCGGGAGGTACCGGGGAGCTGTTTTTT. The variable domain in full, completed from reference TRBV5-1 and TRBJ2-2, reads KAGVTQTPRYLIKTRGQQVTLSCSPISGHRSVSWYQQTPGQGLQFLFEYFSETQRNKGNFPGRFSGRQFSNSRSEMNVSTLELGDSALYLCASSLVAGGTGELFFGEGSRLTVL.

The rearrangement links TRBV2 to TRBJ2-5; 14 bases match TRBD2. CDR1 and CDR2 from the germline V gene are SNHLY and FYNNEI. Germline trimming cut 7 bases from V and 5 bases from J; bases unmatched to any gene: 9. The CDR3 totals 16 residues. The DNA for the CDR3 is TGTGCCAGCACTCTAGGACTAGCGGGAGGCATGGAGACCCAGTACTTC. Its translation: CASTLGLAGGMETQYF.

The genes are TRBV9 and TRBJ1-5, with TRBD1 identical over 9 bases. The CDR3 contains 18 residues. V lost 0 bases to trimming and J lost 8 bases; unmatched junction nucleotides: 15. The germline V gene encodes CDR1 SGDLS and CDR2 YYNGEE. The CDR3 DNA follows: TGTGCCAGCAGCGTAGGGGGACAGGGTTATTGGGAAGTGAAGCCCCAGCATTTT. It yields the protein CASSVGGQGYWEVKPQHF.

This clone showed up just once. CDR3 sequence: CASSESVWGANEQYF. The CDR3 nucleotides are TGTGCCAGCAGTGAGTCCGTGTGGGGGGCCAACGAGCAGTACTTC. The chain links TRBV25-1 to TRBJ2-7, with D perhaps given as TRBD1 or TRBD2 (6 bases each). V was pared by 3 bases and J by 5 bases, with 17 bases between. Germline assignment: CDR1 MGHDK and CDR2 SYGVNS. This CDR3 has 15 residues.

This chain uses TRBV5-1 with TRBJ1-2; 8 bases are a match to TRBD1. The V and J ends lost 2 bases and 7 bases, in that order; junction bases with no gene match: 4. This CDR3 comprises 13 residues. From germline, CDR1 is SGHRS and CDR2 YFSETQ. Here the CDR3 DNA reads TGCGCCAGCAGCTTAGGACAGGGTAGTGGCTACACCTTC. Amino acid sequence: CASSLGQGSGYTF. Looking up the rest from reference TRBV5-1 and TRBJ1-2 gives the full variable domain: KAGVTQTPRYLIKTRGQQVTLSCSPISGHRSVSWYQQTPGQGLQFLFEYFSETQRNKGNFPGRFSGRQFSNSRSEMNVSTLELGDSALYLCASSLGQGSGYTFGSGTRLTVV.

J is TRBJ2-7 and V is TRBV4-1; 8 bases are a match to TRBD2. Trimming cost V 0 bases and J 3 bases; bases outside gene matches: 7. This CDR3 has 16 residues. CDR1 is MGHRA, CDR2 YSYEKL, per germline. The DNA for the CDR3 is TGCGCCAGCAGCCAAGATTGGGAGACTAGCGTCTACGAGCAGTACTTC. It encodes CASSQDWETSVYEQYF.

This chain uses TRBV9 with TRBJ2-1, with D perhaps matching TRBD1 (6 bases). CDR1 and CDR2 (germline): SGDLS, YYNGEE. Between the trimmed V and J ends, which lost 2 bases and 1 base, there was a span of 13 bases. The CDR3 has 16 residues. CDR3 bases: TGTGCCAGCAGCGTCGGACAGACACCATCCTACAATGAGCAGTTCTTC. It yields the protein CASSVGQTPSYNEQFF. The full variable domain, its missing parts supplied by reference TRBV9 and TRBJ2-1, is DSGVTQTPKHLITATGQRVTLRCSPRSGDLSVYWYQQSLDQGLQFLIQYYNGEERAKGNILERFSAQQFPDLHSELNLSSLELGDSALYFCASSVGQTPSYNEQFFGPGTRLTVL.

The chain is built from TRBV4-2 and TRBJ2-2; TRBD1 aligns across 7 bases. V was clipped by 4 bases and J by 5 bases; unmatched bases: 4. The CDR3 loop spans 14 amino acids. Germline CDR1 reads LGHNA; CDR2 reads YNFKEQ. The CDR3 protein is CASSRTGATGELFF. The CDR3 coding sequence is TGTGCCAGCAGCCGAACAGGGGCAACCGGGGAGCTGTTTTTT.

The chain links TRBV5-4 to TRBJ1-3; 10 nucleotides align to TRBD1. The CDR3 runs 17 residues. CDR1 and CDR2 from the germline V gene are SGHNT and YYREEE (reference sequence). Unmatched junction bases numbered 7, after V lost 4 bases and J lost 0 bases. The CDR3 DNA reads as TGTGCCAGCAGCCGGACAGGGGGTTCCTTCTCTGGAAACACCATATATTTT. This codes for CASSRTGGSFSGNTIYF.

This clone occurred a few times. The chain links TRBV9 to TRBJ2-1; D unresolved. This CDR3 has 13 amino acids. The V gene's germline CDR1 is SGDLS and CDR2 YYNGEE. V lost 0 bases, J lost 8 bases, and 9 bases lay in between. The CDR3 DNA is TGTGCCAGCAGCGTAGACAGCCCCGATGAGCAGTTCTTC. Encoded protein: CASSVDSPDEQFF.

The chain employs TRBV7-2 and TRBJ2-2; 9 bases map to TRBD2. This CDR3 contains 18 residues. J gave up 1 base and V 4 bases, and 10 bases lay outside the gene matches. Looked up from germline, CDR1 is SGHTA and CDR2 is FQGNSA. The CDR3, as DNA: TGTGCCAGCAGCTCCCTTCCGGGACTAGCCTTGAACACCGGGGAGCTGTTTTTT. Amino acids: CASSSLPGLALNTGELFF.

The CDR3 region has the DNA TGTGCCAGCGGAGGGGGTTCCGACAGACGGACCGGGGAGCTGTTTTTT. This gives the protein CASGGGSDRRTGELFF. The genes are TRBV14 and TRBJ2-2, with D perhaps being TRBD1 or TRBD2 (6 bases each). This CDR3 has 16 amino acids. In germline, CDR1 is SGHDN, CDR2 FVKESK. Trimming cost V 8 bases and J 5 bases, with 21 bases left between them.

The chain has TRBV7-9 and TRBJ2-2; D call uncertain. The CDR3 contains 14 residues. Germline CDR1 is SEHNR and CDR2 is FQNEAQ (reference sequence). Trimming removed 5 bases at V and 4 bases at J, with 11 bases between. The CDR3 protein is CASSPSQVTGELFF. The CDR3 nucleotides are TGTGCCAGCAGCCCAAGCCAGGTCACCGGGGAGCTGTTTTTT.

The chain joins TRBV18 to TRBJ2-7, with 9 nucleotides matching TRBD1. This CDR3 region has 14 residues. Germline lookup yields CDR1 KGHSH and CDR2 LQKENI. J lost 3 bases, V lost 5 bases, and 5 bases had no gene match. CDR3 nucleotides: TGTGCCAGCTCAGAGGACAGGGGATTCTACGAGCAGTACTTC. Its protein product is CASSEDRGFYEQYF.

The chain couples TRBV19 to TRBJ2-5; 11 nucleotides match TRBD2. In germline, CDR1 is LNHDA, CDR2 SQIVND (reference sequence). CDR3 length: 16 amino acids. V was pared by 3 bases and J by 1 base, with 4 bases of the junction left unmatched. The CDR3 DNA reads TGTGCCAGTAGTATGCGTAGCGGGGGGGTCCAAGAGACCCAGTACTTC. Protein: CASSMRSGGVQETQYF.

This clone was recorded only once. This chain links TRBV7-2 with TRBJ1-1; TRBD1 might be the D (5 bases). The ends were cut back, 3 bases at V and 5 bases at J, with 13 bases in the middle. The CDR3 runs to 14 residues. The germline V gene has CDR1 SGHTA and CDR2 FQGNSA. CDR3 residues: CASSFVQGGTEAFF. The CDR3, as DNA: TGTGCCAGCAGCTTTGTGCAGGGCGGGACTGAAGCTTTCTTT. Looking up the rest from reference TRBV7-2 and TRBJ1-1 gives the full variable domain: GAGVSQSPSNKVTEKGKDVELRCDPISGHTALYWYRQSLGQGLEFLIYFQGNSAPDKSGLPSDRFSAERTGGSVSTLTIQRTQQEDSAVYLCASSFVQGGTEAFFGQGTRLTVV.

This rearrangement joins TRBV4-3 to TRBJ2-7; 12 bases align to TRBD2. The CDR3 covers 16 residues. Per germline, CDR1 LGHNA and CDR2 YSLEER. With V trimmed by 0 bases and J by 7 bases, 7 bases remained unmatched. The CDR3 sequence: CASSQDPSGRAGEQYF. The CDR3 nucleotides read TGCGCCAGCAGCCAAGACCCTAGCGGGAGGGCCGGGGAGCAGTACTTC.

The V call is TRBV2, the J call TRBJ1-1, with 8 bases fitting TRBD1. The V gene's germline CDR1 is SNHLY and CDR2 FYNNEI. J was trimmed by 1 base and V by 4 bases; bases with no gene match: 8. The CDR3 has 16 amino acids. The CDR3, as DNA: TGTGCCAGCAGTGCGACAGGGGCCAGGGGGAACACTGAAGCTTTCTTT. As protein: CASSATGARGNTEAFF.